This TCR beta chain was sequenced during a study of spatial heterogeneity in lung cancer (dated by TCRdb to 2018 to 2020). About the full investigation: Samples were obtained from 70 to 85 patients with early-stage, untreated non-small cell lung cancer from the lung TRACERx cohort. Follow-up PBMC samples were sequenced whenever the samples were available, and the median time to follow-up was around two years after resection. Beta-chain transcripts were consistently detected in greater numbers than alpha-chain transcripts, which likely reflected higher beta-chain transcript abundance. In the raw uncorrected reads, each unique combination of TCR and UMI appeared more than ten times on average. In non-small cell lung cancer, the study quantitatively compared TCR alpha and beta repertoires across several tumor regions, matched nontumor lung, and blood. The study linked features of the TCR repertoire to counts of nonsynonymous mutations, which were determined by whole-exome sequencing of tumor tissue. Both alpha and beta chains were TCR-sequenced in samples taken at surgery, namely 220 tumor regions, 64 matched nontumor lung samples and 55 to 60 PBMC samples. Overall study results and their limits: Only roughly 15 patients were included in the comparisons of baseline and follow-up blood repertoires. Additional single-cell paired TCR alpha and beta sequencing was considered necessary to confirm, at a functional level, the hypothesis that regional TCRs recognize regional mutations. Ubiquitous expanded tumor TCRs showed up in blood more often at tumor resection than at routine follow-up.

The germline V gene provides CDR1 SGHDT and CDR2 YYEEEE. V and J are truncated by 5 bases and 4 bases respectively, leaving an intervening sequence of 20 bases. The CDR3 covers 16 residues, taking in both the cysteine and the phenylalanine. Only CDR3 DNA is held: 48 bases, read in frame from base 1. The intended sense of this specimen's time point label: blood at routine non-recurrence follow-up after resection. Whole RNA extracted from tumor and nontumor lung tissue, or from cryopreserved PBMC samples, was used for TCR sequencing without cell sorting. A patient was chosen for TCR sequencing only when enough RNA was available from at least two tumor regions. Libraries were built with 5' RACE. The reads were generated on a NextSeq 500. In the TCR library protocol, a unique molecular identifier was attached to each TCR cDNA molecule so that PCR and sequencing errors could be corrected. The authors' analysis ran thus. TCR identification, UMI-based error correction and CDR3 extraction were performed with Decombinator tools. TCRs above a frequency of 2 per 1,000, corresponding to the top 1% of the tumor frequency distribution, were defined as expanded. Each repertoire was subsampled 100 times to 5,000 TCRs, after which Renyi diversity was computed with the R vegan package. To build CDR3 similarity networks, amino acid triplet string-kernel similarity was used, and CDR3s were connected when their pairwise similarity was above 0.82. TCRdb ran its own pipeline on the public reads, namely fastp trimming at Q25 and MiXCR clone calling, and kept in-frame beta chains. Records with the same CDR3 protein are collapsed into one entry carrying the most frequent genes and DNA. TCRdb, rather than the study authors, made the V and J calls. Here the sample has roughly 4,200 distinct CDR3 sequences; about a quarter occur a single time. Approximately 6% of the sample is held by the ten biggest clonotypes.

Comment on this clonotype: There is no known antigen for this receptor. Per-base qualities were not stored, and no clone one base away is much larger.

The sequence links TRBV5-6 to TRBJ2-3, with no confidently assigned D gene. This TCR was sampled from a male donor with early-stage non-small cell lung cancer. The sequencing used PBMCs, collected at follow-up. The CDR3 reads CASSVVGSGRADTQYF. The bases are TGTGCCAGCAGTGTGGTGGGTAGTGGAAGGGCAGATACGCAGTATTTT.